Reported below is one T cell receptor beta chain. Its antigen is still unknown. This entry belongs to a study of shared clonotypes between healthy human individuals. Study findings and constraints: The naive CD4 repertoires of several donors were compared, and approximately 4.5% of clonotypes were shared. At large depth, rarefaction still showed sorted-subset sequencing to be incomplete. Researchers found naive subsets generally carried larger estimated richness than memory subsets.

V lost 4 bases and J lost 0, with 7 bases in between. Germline CDR1 is LGHNA and CDR2 is YNFKEQ. This CDR3 is 14 amino acids long. Here immunoSEQ multiplex PCR was the method, and the copy in TCRdb shows in-frame clones only, minus some. This table holds about 2.3 million clones, 85% to 95% found once. The sample comprised naive CD4+ T cells from PBMCs. Subset here: CD45RA+ positively selected. The sequence was obtained from a man aged 18 to 29 in good health. Some clones in this sample may be carry-over from other donors' samples. The V call is TRBV4-2, the J call TRBJ1-5; D not certain. The CDR3 is CASSPGYSNQPQHF. The DNA of the CDR3 is TGTGCCAGCAGCCCCGGGTATAGCAATCAGCCCCAGCATTTT.